A selection of T cell receptor beta chains follows, all from one sample in a study of cytomegalovirus exposure and HLA in healthy donors. Assay used: immunoSEQ multiplex PCR; TCRdb lists only in-frame clones, some missing. The table records 150,000 or so clones, around 67% of them present only once. What was sequenced was PBMCs. These receptors originate from a young woman in good health and CMV-seronegative. The CDR3 runs from the conserved cysteine through the conserved F or W. Fields, in order: D gene, V gene, clone size, J gene, CDR3 protein, CDR3 DNA. D genes are given only for firm matches. Not every row has a clone size; where given, it reads once, few, many or a size class.

>-|TRBV6-5|-|TRBJ1-3
CATRTAGNTIYF
TGTGCCACTCGGACAGCTGGAAACACCATATATTTT
>TRBD2|TRBV5-4|-|TRBJ2-5
CASSPGTSGRGLQETQYF
TGTGCCAGCAGCCCCGGGACTAGCGGGAGGGGTCTCCAAGAGACCCAGTACTTC
>-|TRBV5-1|once|TRBJ1-1
CASSLVGPMNTEAFF
TGCGCCAGCAGCTTGGTGGGGCCTATGAACACTGAAGCTTTCTTT
>-|TRBV20-1|-|TRBJ1-1
CSASGDTEAFF
TGCAGTGCTAGTGGAGACACTGAAGCTTTCTTT
>TRBD2|TRBV7-2|-|TRBJ2-7
CASSLMASGTYEQYF
TGTGCCAGCAGCTTAATGGCTAGCGGAACCTACGAGCAGTACTTC
>-|TRBV19|-|TRBJ1-1
CASSIIGNTEAFF
TGTGCCAGTAGTATAATCGGGAACACTGAAGCTTTCTTT
>TRBD1|TRBV7-9|-|TRBJ1-1
CASRRGQVNTEAFF
TGTGCCAGCAGGCGGGGACAGGTGAACACTGAAGCTTTCTTT
>-|TRBV5-1|-|TRBJ2-7
CASSLLRDYEQYF
TGCGCCAGCAGCTTGCTTAGGGACTACGAGCAGTACTTC
>-|TRBV28|-|TRBJ1-6
CASSVSNSPLHF
TGTGCCAGCAGTGTCTCTAATTCACCCCTCCACTTT
>TRBD1|TRBV27|once|TRBJ1-2
CASSLSGQLHYGYTF
TGTGCCAGCAGTTTATCGGGACAGTTACACTATGGCTACACCTTC
>TRBD1|TRBV6-5|-|TRBJ2-2
CASSYSTGKAGELFF
TGTGCCAGCAGTTACTCGACAGGGAAGGCCGGGGAGCTGTTTTTT
>-|TRBV5-5|-|TRBJ1-4
CASSRTWGPEKLFF
TGTGCCAGCAGCCGGACTTGGGGTCCGGAAAAACTGTTTTTT
>-|TRBV19|few|TRBJ2-5
CASSPQGQETQYF
TGTGCCAGTAGTCCTCAGGGCCAAGAGACCCAGTACTTC
>-|TRBV28|-|TRBJ1-5
CASSFTGRQPQHF
TGTGCCAGCAGTTTTACAGGGCGTCAGCCCCAGCATTTT
>-|TRBV18|-|TRBJ1-2
CASSPPTGYNYGYTF
TGTGCCAGCTCACCACCTACAGGGTATAACTATGGCTACACCTTC
>TRBD1|TRBV15|-|TRBJ1-4
CATSREPPGQGREKLFF
TGTGCCACCAGCAGAGAGCCCCCCGGACAGGGTCGAGAAAAACTGTTTTTT
>-|TRBV19|-|TRBJ1-2
CASHGRGTEYGYTF
TGTGCCAGTCACGGACGGGGAACCGAGTATGGCTACACCTTC
>-|TRBV5-4|-|TRBJ2-2
CASSLQAPGELFF
TGTGCCAGCAGCTTGCAGGCTCCCGGGGAGCTGTTTTTT
>-|TRBV5-5|-|TRBJ1-2
CASRRLSDYGYTF
TGTGCCAGCAGACGACTTTCGGACTATGGCTACACCTTC
>-|TRBV11-3|-|TRBJ2-3
CASSSQGGTQYF
TGTGCCAGCAGCTCTCAGGGGGGCACGCAGTATTTT
>-|TRBV11-2|-|TRBJ2-7
CASSLESGGSYEQYF
TGTGCCAGCAGCTTAGAGTCGGGTGGTTCCTACGAGCAGTACTTC
>TRBD2|TRBV4-3|-|TRBJ2-3
CASSQEGRETDTQYF
TGCGCCAGCAGCCAAGAGGGGAGGGAGACAGATACGCAGTATTTT
>-|TRBV6-5|few|TRBJ1-5
CASRETAYSNQPQHF
TGTGCCAGCAGGGAGACAGCTTATAGCAATCAGCCCCAGCATTTT
>-|TRBV23-1|-|TRBJ1-3
CASSRRGASSGNTIYF
TGCGCCAGCAGTCGCCGCGGGGCAAGCTCTGGAAACACCATATATTTT
>TRBD1|TRBV18|-|TRBJ1-1
CASSPRQGPNTEAFF
TGTGCCAGCTCACCCCGACAGGGGCCTAACACTGAAGCTTTCTTT
>-|TRBV7-9|-|TRBJ2-1
CASSLNGGNEQFF
TGTGCCAGCAGCTTAAACGGCGGCAATGAGCAGTTCTTC
>TRBD2|TRBV2|few|TRBJ2-3
CASSAELASTDTQYF
TGTGCCAGCAGCGCCGAACTAGCGAGCACAGATACGCAGTATTTT
>TRBD1|TRBV5-6|-|TRBJ2-4
CASSLVDRAKNSQYF
TGTGCCAGCAGCTTGGTCGACAGGGCGAAAAACAGTCAGTACTTC
>-|TRBV18|few|TRBJ1-1
CASSLQGPEAFF
TGTGCCAGCTCACTACAGGGCCCTGAAGCTTTCTTT
>-|TRBV9|-|TRBJ2-3
CASSTLTGDTQYF
TGTGCCAGCAGCACCTTGACAGGAGATACGCAGTATTTT
>TRBD1|TRBV19|once|TRBJ1-3
CASSTRGQGVTYSGNTIYF
TGTGCCAGTAGTACCCGCGGACAGGGGGTTACCTACTCTGGAAACACCATATATTTT
>TRBD2|TRBV18|-|TRBJ2-4
CASSPPIAGGSFNSQYF
TGTGCCAGCTCACCCCCTATAGCGGGAGGGAGTTTCAACAGTCAGTACTTC
>TRBD1|TRBV19|once|TRBJ1-5
CASSIDHWGQGNNQPQHF
TGTGCCAGTAGTATAGATCATTGGGGACAGGGGAACAATCAGCCCCAGCATTTT
>TRBD2|TRBV2|-|TRBJ2-3
CATFSGRAYTGTQYF
TGTGCCACATTTAGCGGGAGGGCTTACACTGGTACGCAGTATTTT
>-|TRBV5-1|-|TRBJ1-2
CASSLAQIPYGYTF
TGCGCCAGCAGCTTGGCCCAGATTCCGTATGGCTACACCTTC
>TRBD2|TRBV11-2|-|TRBJ2-5
CASSPRRVAGVETQYF
TGTGCCAGCAGCCCCCGCCGGGTAGCGGGAGTAGAGACCCAGTACTTC
>-|TRBV19|-|TRBJ1-2
CASSYRAGHGYTF
TGTGCCAGTAGTTACAGGGCAGGACATGGCTACACCTTC
>-|TRBV5-4|few|TRBJ2-2
CASSSTLTGELFF
TGTGCCAGCAGCTCAACCCTAACCGGGGAGCTGTTTTTT
>TRBD1|TRBV7-2|once|TRBJ1-3
CASSSRGTGSSGNTIYF
TGTGCCAGCAGCTCCCGAGGGACAGGATCCTCTGGAAACACCATATATTTT
>TRBD1|TRBV19|-|TRBJ1-2
CASSPGQGDYGYTF
TGTGCCAGTAGCCCGGGACAGGGGGACTATGGCTACACCTTC
>-|TRBV7-8|-|TRBJ2-5
CASSLDRVLYQETQYF
TGTGCCAGCAGCTTAGATCGGGTATTGTACCAAGAGACCCAGTACTTC
>-|TRBV4-1|few|TRBJ2-7
CASSPEGAYEQYF
TGCGCCAGCAGCCCCGAGGGGGCCTACGAGCAGTACTTC